The entry below gives a single T cell receptor beta chain sequence along with its context. Its antigen is not known. Excluded were patients having autoimmune disease history or systemic immunosuppression. Some clones are missing from TCRdb's copy, which holds only in-frame ones; the method was immunoSEQ multiplex PCR. The sample consists of about 44,000 clones, 70% to 90% of them appearing once. These data belong to a study of OX40 agonist ivuxolimab in advanced cancers. Study at large: Patients were infused with ivuxolimab every 2 weeks at 0.01 to 10 mg/kg. Whole-study results and caveats: Specificity for antigen went undetermined in the expanded peripheral T cells. Normalized expansion of T-cell clones was also low for some nonresponders.

This CDR3 is 13 amino acids long. Germline values: CDR1 SGDLS, CDR2 YYNGEE. The germline V and J ends were trimmed by 3 bases and 1 base, with 7 bases remaining between them. The TCR originated in an adult with an advanced solid tumor such as melanoma, head and neck, liver or kidney cancer. Material: CD4+ or CD8+ T cells sorted from blood, obtained in a trial of the OX40 agonist ivuxolimab. This rearrangement joins TRBV9 to TRBJ1-1, with D possibly being TRBD1 (5 bases). DNA of the CDR3: TGTGCCAGCAGCGAGGGGAAGAACACTGAAGCTTTCTTT. Its translation: CASSEGKNTEAFF.